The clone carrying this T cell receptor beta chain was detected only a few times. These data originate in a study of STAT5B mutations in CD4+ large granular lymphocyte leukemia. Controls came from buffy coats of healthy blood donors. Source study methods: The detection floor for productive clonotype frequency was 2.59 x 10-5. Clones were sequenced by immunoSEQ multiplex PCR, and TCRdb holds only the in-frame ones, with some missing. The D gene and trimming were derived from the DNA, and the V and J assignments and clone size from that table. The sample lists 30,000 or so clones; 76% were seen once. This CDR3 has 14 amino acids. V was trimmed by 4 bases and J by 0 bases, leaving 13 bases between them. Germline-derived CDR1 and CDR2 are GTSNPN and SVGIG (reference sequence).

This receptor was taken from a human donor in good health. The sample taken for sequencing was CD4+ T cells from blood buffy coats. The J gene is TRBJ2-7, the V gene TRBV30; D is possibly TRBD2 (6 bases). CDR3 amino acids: CAWKARGYSYEQYF. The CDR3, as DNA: TGTGCCTGGAAGGCGCGGGGATACTCCTACGAGCAGTACTTC.